Sequencing of this TCR beta chain was carried out in a study of T cells in Graves' hyperthyroidism and ophthalmopathy. Study findings and constraints: Blood samples included most of the expanded thyroid clonotypes exceeding 0.001. Classification by a 13 V-J model distinguished ophthalmopathy from stable hyperthyroidism.

Regions amplified from RNA transcripts were the TCR beta CDR3 regions. HTBI primers were used for first-round RT-PCR of the TCR CDR3. TCRdb reprocessed the multiplex PCR reads via MiXCR and lists one record per CDR3 protein. There are 300,000 to 450,000 distinct CDR3 sequences in the sample; around a sixth occur only once, and about a sixth lies in the top ten. In this sample, this clonotype turned up once. The antigen is unknown. The study excluded patients with uncontrolled infection, other autoimmune disease, pregnancy or lactation. Together with thyroid ultrasound, orbital computed tomography, serum thyroxine and TRAb, clinical symptoms were used for diagnoses. V lost 11 bases and J 5 bases, leaving 7 bases between the germline ends. CDR3 size: 10 residues.

The chain recombines TRBV12-3 or TRBV12-4 with TRBJ2-4, with D possibly being TRBD1 (6 bases). The specimen sequenced was blood. The TCR comes from a woman in her thirties or forties with Graves' ophthalmopathy. The CDR3 DNA follows: TGTGCCTCAGGGGAAAACATTCAGTACTTC. This translates into CASGENIQYF.